Below are 29 T cell receptor beta chains sequenced from a single sample in a study of blood T cell repertoires in COVID-19. Only in-frame clones appear in the TCRdb table, and some are missing; sequencing was by immunoSEQ multiplex PCR. Of around 25,000 clones listed, around nine tenths were seen once; the top ten hold around 17%. The specimen was peripheral blood. Receptor source: a human donor with active COVID-19. The donor label of this sample is uncertain.

The rearrangement joins TRBV6-4 to TRBJ2-3, with 7 positions matching TRBD2. Germline assignment: CDR1 MRHNA and CDR2 SNTAGT. CDR3 size: 15 residues. V trimming: 0 bases; J trimming: 4 bases; junction bases outside the gene matches: 4. Here the CDR3 DNA reads TGTGCCAGCAGTGACTCAGTAGCGGGCGCAGATACGCAGTATTTT. Residues: CASSDSVAGADTQYF.

The chain employs TRBV27 and TRBJ2-2, with 11 bases that match TRBD2. V shed 6 bases and J 6 bases; nucleotides not matched to a gene: 6. The CDR3 extends over 15 amino acids. From germline, CDR1 is MNHEY and CDR2 SMNVEV (reference sequence). DNA for the CDR3: TGTGCCAGCAGGATTGGACTAGCGGGTTCCGGGGAGCTGTTTTTT. Its protein is CASRIGLAGSGELFF.

The chain recombines TRBV7-3 with TRBJ2-3, with no clear D. There are 13 residues in the CDR3. Germline V gene data show CDR1 as SGHTA and CDR2 as FQGTGA. V was shortened by 5 bases and J by 4 bases, with 10 bases between the two germline ends. DNA for the CDR3: TGTGCCAGCAGCCGTCCAGGCGCAGATACGCAGTATTTT. Translating it yields CASSRPGADTQYF.

The rearrangement links TRBV9 to TRBJ1-4, with a tentative D call TRBD1 (6 bases). Per the germline V gene, CDR1 is SGDLS and CDR2 is YYNGEE. This CDR3 has 15 amino acids. Trimming stripped 0 bases from V and 7 bases from J, with 13 bases between. The CDR3 DNA reads as TGTGCCAGCAGCGTAGATGGGGGCCAAGGTGAAAAACTGTTTTTT. Encoded protein: CASSVDGGQGEKLFF.

J is TRBJ2-3 and V is TRBV11-1, with a tentative D call TRBD2 (6 bases). Germline-derived CDR1 and CDR2 are SGHAT and FQDESV (reference sequence). The CDR3 loop spans 16 amino acids. Trimming took off 1 base at V and 0 bases at J, with 11 bases between the two ends. The CDR3 nucleotides read TGTGCCAGCAGCTTAGAGGCGGGGACTAGCACAGATACGCAGTATTTT. This sequence encodes CASSLEAGTSTDTQYF.

The chain links TRBV10-1 to TRBJ1-1, with 7 nucleotides matching TRBD1. From germline, CDR1 is WNHNN and CDR2 SYGVQD (reference sequence). With V trimmed by 8 bases and J by 4 bases, 13 bases remained unmatched. This CDR3 is built from 15 residues. CDR3 nucleotide sequence: TGCGCCAGCTCCCCCCGGAGGGGGCTGAGCACTGAAGCTTTCTTT. Translated: CASSPRRGLSTEAFF.

CDR3 in amino acids: CASRQGKLFF. The DNA for the CDR3 is TGCGCCAGCAGGCAGGGGAAACTGTTTTTT. The V gene is TRBV10-2, the J gene TRBJ1-4; a weak D match, TRBD1 (6 bases). The CDR3 extends over 10 amino acids. The V end was cut by 6 bases, the J end by 11 bases, with 7 bases between. Germline V lookup: CDR1 WSHSY, CDR2 SAAADI.

CDR3 amino acids: CASLSGGHWAGATLYGYTF. The CDR3 DNA reads as TGTGCAAGTCTGAGCGGGGGTCACTGGGCGGGGGCCACTCTATATGGCTACACCTTC. The V call is TRBV12-2, the J call TRBJ1-2. TRBV12-2 is marked as a pseudogene. The length of the CDR3 is 19 residues.

The chain couples TRBV19 to TRBJ2-5, with 8 bases aligning to TRBD2. CDR3 size: 14 residues. With V trimmed by 7 bases and J by 2 bases, 6 bases remained unmatched. The germline gives CDR1 LNHDA, CDR2 SQIVND (reference sequence). CDR3 in DNA: TGTGCCAGTACCCTCGGGGGGGGTCAAGAGACCCAGTACTTC. This translates into CASTLGGGQETQYF.

The chain couples TRBV9 to TRBJ2-3, with TRBD1 matching over 8 bases. Germline V lookup: CDR1 SGDLS, CDR2 YYNGEE. This CDR3 spans 15 amino acids. V gave up 1 base and J gave up 5 bases; unmatched junction bases: 6. CDR3 residues: CASSVTQGAGDTQYF. CDR3 bases: TGTGCCAGCAGCGTAACCCAGGGGGCAGGAGATACGCAGTATTTT.

Here the CDR3 DNA reads TGCGCCAGCAGCCCGGGGACTAGCGGGAACTCCTACGAGCAGTACTTC. Protein product: CASSPGTSGNSYEQYF. This chain joins TRBV5-1 and TRBJ2-7, with 13 positions matching TRBD2. Germline V CDR1 and CDR2: SGHRS, YFSETQ. The V and J ends lost 4 bases and 0 bases, in that order; junction bases with no gene match: 4. The CDR3 extends over 16 amino acids.

The chain uses TRBV25-1 and TRBJ2-7, with 8 nucleotides matching TRBD2. V lost 3 bases and J lost 3; bases outside the gene matches: 10. The CDR3 sequence is 16 residues long. Germline loops: CDR1 MGHDK, CDR2 SYGVNS. The CDR3 DNA reads TGTGCCAGCAGTGACCCCGGGGGGAGCGGGAGCTACGAGCAGTACTTC. It is translated as CASSDPGGSGSYEQYF.

This chain links TRBV25-1 with TRBJ2-3; 10 positions match TRBD2. CDR1 is MGHDK, CDR2 SYGVNS, per germline. The V segment lost 6 bases and the J segment 4 bases; nucleotides outside the gene matches: 10. The CDR3 length is 16 residues. The CDR3 protein is CASRPGTSEVSDTQYF. The CDR3 coding sequence is TGTGCCAGCAGGCCTGGGACTAGCGAAGTCTCAGATACGCAGTATTTT.

This CDR3 is CASSLTAEGSPLHF. The CDR3 nucleotides read TGTGCCAGCAGCTTGACGGCGGAGGGGTCACCCCTCCACTTT. The chain has TRBV7-3 and TRBJ1-6, with a tentative D call TRBD1 (5 bases). Germline values: CDR1 SGHTA, CDR2 FQGTGA. The CDR3 totals 14 residues. The V end lost 3 bases, the J end lost 10 bases, and 13 bases lay between the germline ends.

This chain uses TRBV5-1 with TRBJ2-7; 10 nucleotides match TRBD2. Germline CDR1 is SGHRS and CDR2 is YFSETQ. The CDR3 extends over 15 amino acids. Losses at the gene ends were 3 bases for V and 1 base for J; bases not matched to a gene: 4. The CDR3 loop reads CASSSGTSASYEQYF. The CDR3 DNA follows: TGCGCCAGCAGCTCGGGGACTAGCGCGTCCTACGAGCAGTACTTC.

This rearrangement joins TRBV2 to TRBJ2-3; 7 positions agree with TRBD2. The CDR3 extends over 16 amino acids. Losses at the gene ends were 4 bases for V and 5 bases for J; bases not matched to a gene: 12. The germline V gene has CDR1 SNHLY and CDR2 FYNNEI. CDR3 protein: CASSGPSGTGGDTQYF. Here the CDR3 DNA reads TGTGCCAGCAGTGGCCCCAGCGGGACGGGTGGAGATACGCAGTATTTT.

This chain links TRBV14 with TRBJ1-1; unclear D gene. Between the trimmed V and J ends, which lost 4 bases and 9 bases, there was a span of 12 bases. This CDR3 has 12 amino acids. CDR1 is SGHDN and CDR2 is FVKESK in the germline V gene. Here the CDR3 reads CASSPVEGKAFF. CDR3 DNA: TGTGCCAGCAGCCCGGTGGAGGGTAAAGCTTTCTTT.

The V and J genes are TRBV5-4 and TRBJ2-5, with D maybe TRBD2 (6 bases). The germline V gene has CDR1 SGHNT and CDR2 YYREEE (reference sequence). Trimming stripped 6 bases from V and 2 bases from J, with 14 bases between. The CDR3 consists of 14 residues. CDR3 protein: CASTRDWIQETQYF. In DNA, the CDR3 is TGTGCCAGCACCCGGGACTGGATACAAGAGACCCAGTACTTC. Filled out from reference TRBV5-4 and TRBJ2-5, the complete variable domain reads ETGVTQSPTHLIKTRGQQVTLRCSSQSGHNTVSWYQQALGQGPQFIFQYYREEENGRGNFPPRFSGLQFPNYSSELNVNALELDDSALYLCASTRDWIQETQYFGPGTRLLVL.

V and J are TRBV19 and TRBJ1-2; 8 bases agree with TRBD1. Germline V lookup: CDR1 LNHDA, CDR2 SQIVND (reference sequence). The CDR3 sequence is 15 residues long. V was clipped by 6 bases and J by 8 bases; unmatched bases: 14. For the CDR3, the DNA is TGTGCCAGTAGCTCAAAACAGGGGGAAATAGGAGGCTACACCTTC. This encodes CASSSKQGEIGGYTF.

The genes are TRBV18 and TRBJ2-1; 7 positions agree with TRBD1. This CDR3 comprises 17 residues. Germline V lookup: CDR1 KGHSH, CDR2 LQKENI. J gave up 7 bases and V 2 bases, and 14 bases lay outside the gene matches. The CDR3 here is CASSPTPGTVSTNEQFF. CDR3 bases: TGTGCCAGCTCACCAACCCCTGGGACAGTGTCTACAAATGAGCAGTTCTTC.

CDR3 sequence: CASSEGTGVLETQYF. The CDR3 nucleotides are TGTGCCAGCAGTGAAGGGACAGGGGTGCTAGAGACCCAGTACTTC. The V call is TRBV6-1, the J call TRBJ2-5; 9 nucleotides agree with TRBD1. Germline V CDR1 and CDR2: MNHNS, SASEGT. Trimming removed 1 base from V and 4 bases from J; junction bases left unmatched: 4. The CDR3 has 15 residues.

This clone has only one observation. This sequence joins TRBV3-1 (or the pseudogene TRBV3-2) and TRBJ2-1; 7 bases agree with TRBD2. CDR3 length equals 15 residues. V lost 4 bases and J lost 5; bases outside the gene matches: 8. Germline loops: CDR1 LGHDT, CDR2 YNNKEL (reference sequence). CDR3 nucleotides: TGTGCCAGCAGCCCCGGGACTAACCCAAACAATGAGCAGTTCTTC. Translating it yields CASSPGTNPNNEQFF.

J is TRBJ2-7 and V is TRBV4-3; a possible D gene is TRBD2 (6 bases). Trimming shortened V by 4 bases and J by 2 bases, and 12 bases separated the two germline ends. CDR3 length equals 14 residues. Per the germline V gene, CDR1 is LGHNA and CDR2 is YSLEER. CDR3 protein: CASSPGRGTYEQYF. The CDR3, as DNA: TGCGCCAGCAGCCCAGGGCGGGGTACCTACGAGCAGTACTTC.

V and J are TRBV5-4 and TRBJ1-2; D might be TRBD1 (6 bases). This CDR3 region has 15 residues. The V gene's germline CDR1 is SGHNT and CDR2 YYREEE (reference sequence). With 4 bases removed from V and 0 bases from J, the gap between germline ends came to 13 bases. CDR3 nucleotide sequence: TGTGCCAGCAGCCTCGGGACAAGAGCTAACTATGGCTACACCTTC. Amino acid sequence: CASSLGTRANYGYTF.

A few counts support this clone. The chain recombines TRBV24-1 with TRBJ2-2, with a possible D match to TRBD2 (6 bases). This CDR3 has 16 amino acids. CDR1 is KGHDR, CDR2 SFDVKD, per germline. Trimming removed 4 bases from V and 7 bases from J, with 18 bases in between. This CDR3 is CATSDPTSSLGGELFF. CDR3 sequence (DNA): TGTGCCACCAGTGACCCTACTAGCTCCCTCGGCGGGGAGCTGTTTTTT.

The rearrangement links TRBV12-3 or TRBV12-4 to TRBJ1-1; no definite D call. V was clipped by 5 bases and J by 6 bases, with 10 bases between them. This CDR3 has 12 residues. CDR3 nucleotide sequence: TGTGCCAGCAGTGCAGGCCTATCTGAAGCTTTCTTT. Protein product: CASSAGLSEAFF.

This clone appeared once. The chain carries TRBV18 and TRBJ2-2; D might be TRBD1 (6 bases). Germline values: CDR1 KGHSH, CDR2 LQKENI. With 5 bases removed from V and 1 base from J, the gap between germline ends came to 11 bases. CDR3 length: 15 amino acids. The CDR3 DNA follows: TGTGCCAGCTCAGAGGTGACAGGGAACACCGGGGAGCTGTTTTTT. It translates to CASSEVTGNTGELFF.

This chain uses TRBV7-2 with TRBJ2-7, with TRBD2 matching 11 bases. The V gene's germline CDR1 is SGHTA and CDR2 FQGNSA. V lost 5 bases, J lost 2 bases, and 11 bases stayed unmatched. The CDR3 totals 17 residues. CDR3 region: CASSVGTSGFSPYEQYF. CDR3 DNA: TGTGCCAGCAGCGTCGGGACTAGCGGTTTCTCTCCCTACGAGCAGTACTTC.

This clone was observed a single time. The chain recombines TRBV6-5 with TRBJ2-7, with 7 bases identical to TRBD1. The V gene's germline CDR1 is MNHEY and CDR2 SVGAGI. CDR3 length: 15 amino acids. The V and J ends lost 1 base and 3 bases, in that order; junction bases with no gene match: 6. CDR3 amino acids: CASSYYRGSFYEQYF. The CDR3 DNA reads TGTGCCAGCAGTTACTACAGGGGTTCATTCTACGAGCAGTACTTC.